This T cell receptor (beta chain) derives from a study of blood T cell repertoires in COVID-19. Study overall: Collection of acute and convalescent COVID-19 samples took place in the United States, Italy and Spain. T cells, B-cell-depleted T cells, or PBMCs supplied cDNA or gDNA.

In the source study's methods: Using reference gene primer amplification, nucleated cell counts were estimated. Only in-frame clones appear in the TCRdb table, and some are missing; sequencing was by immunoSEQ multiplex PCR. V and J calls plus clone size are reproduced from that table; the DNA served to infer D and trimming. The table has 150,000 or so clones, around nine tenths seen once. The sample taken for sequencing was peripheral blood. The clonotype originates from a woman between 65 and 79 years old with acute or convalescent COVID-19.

The CDR3: CASSLDRSNYGYTF. CDR3 bases: TGTGCCAGCAGCTTAGACAGGTCAAACTATGGCTACACCTTC. V usage is TRBV7-3 and J usage is TRBJ1-2; tentatively, D is TRBD1 (6 bases). Trimming pared 2 bases from V and 2 bases from J, leaving 9 bases between. The length of the CDR3 is 14 residues. Germline CDR1 reads SGHTA; CDR2 reads FQGTGA.